Listed below are T cell receptor beta chains from one sample, sequenced in a study of shared T cell receptors in the human thymus. TCRdb keeps only in-frame clones here, not all; method: immunoSEQ multiplex PCR. The sample has some 700,000 clones, 70% to 90% seen once. This sample was also put to use in a study of human thymus T cells.

The sample taken for sequencing was thymocytes. The receptors originated from a boy in the first two years of life with a congenital heart defect. Both conserved end residues are part of each CDR3. Each record gives: clone size, V gene, J gene, D gene, CDR3 DNA, CDR3 protein. A D gene is named only where the DNA matches it firmly. A clone size is listed for some rows: how often the clone was seen (once, few, many), or a class if it is expanded.

>.|TRBV28|TRBJ1-1|.
TGTGCCAGCAGTCTCCGTTCTTCCCCTCAGGACACTGAAGCTTTCTTT
CASSLRSSPQDTEAFF
>.|TRBV27|TRBJ1-4|.
TGTGCCAGCAGTACCTTACAGGAAGCCCTAAATGAAAAACTGTTTTTT
CASSTLQEALNEKLFF
>.|TRBV27|TRBJ2-7|TRBD2
TGTGCCAGCAGTCCCCTAGCGGGAGATCCCCACGAGCAGTACTTC
CASSPLAGDPHEQYF
>.|TRBV7-9|TRBJ2-5|TRBD2
TGTGCCAGCAGCTTAGCGAGGACTAGTAAGACCCAGTACTTC
CASSLARTSKTQYF
>.|TRBV6-5|TRBJ2-1|TRBD2
TGTGCCAGCAGTTACTTAGCGGGAGACTGGTACAATGAGCAGTTCTTC
CASSYLAGDWYNEQFF
>.|TRBV5-1|TRBJ2-3|TRBD2
TGCGCCAGCAGCTTGGCCGTGCGGGAGGGGGAAGATACGCAGTATTTT
CASSLAVREGEDTQYF
>.|TRBV21-1|TRBJ2-1|.
TGTGCCAGCAATACAGGGGGCCCGAGCGGGAGGACCTACAATGAGCAGTTCTTC
CASNTGGPSGRTYNEQFF
>.|TRBV12-5|TRBJ2-6|TRBD1
TGTGCTAGTGGTCTCCCGGGACAGGGGGCGAATGGGGCCAACGTCCTGACTTTC
CASGLPGQGANGANVLTF
>.|TRBV6-6|TRBJ1-2|.
TGTGCCAGCAGTTACTTCGGGGACTATGGCTACACCTTC
CASSYFGDYGYTF
>.|TRBV6-1|TRBJ2-7|.
TGTGCCAGCAGTGAAAGGGGGTGGGCCTACGAGCAGTACTTC
CASSERGWAYEQYF
>.|TRBV4-2|TRBJ2-7|.
TGTGCCAGCAGCCATCCCGGGACACGCTCCTACGAGCAGTACTTC
CASSHPGTRSYEQYF
>.|TRBV6-6|TRBJ2-5|TRBD2
TGTGCCAGCAGACCCCTAGCGGGAGAGACCCAGTACTTC
CASRPLAGETQYF
>.|TRBV13|TRBJ2-5|TRBD2
TGTGCCAGCAGCCCCTGGGGAGGGAGAGAGACCCAGTACTTC
CASSPWGGRETQYF
>.|TRBV12-5|TRBJ2-7|.
TGTGCTAGTGCCCCCGCGGGCCTGGAAGAGCAGTACTTC
CASAPAGLEEQYF
>.|TRBV5-1|TRBJ2-3|.
TGCGCCAGCAGCTACCCCTCAGCGGATACGCAGTATTTT
CASSYPSADTQYF
>.|TRBV7-3|TRBJ1-1|.
TGTGCCAGCAGCTTAACGGGGGCAGGGGTGGAGGACACTGAAGCTTTCTTT
CASSLTGAGVEDTEAFF
>few|TRBV5-6|TRBJ1-2|TRBD1
TGCGCCAGCAGCTTGGCCGTCACAGGGGGTCATAACTATGGCTACACCTTC
CASSLAVTGGHNYGYTF
>.|TRBV30|TRBJ1-5|.
TGTGCCTGGAGTGTCGGGGGAATAAGCAATCAGCCCCAGCATTTT
CAWSVGGISNQPQHF
>once|TRBV12-5|TRBJ1-5|TRBD1
TGTGCTAGTGGTTTGGCCCTCGGACAGGGGACGAATCAGCCCCAGCATTTT
CASGLALGQGTNQPQHF
>.|TRBV28|TRBJ2-7|TRBD1
TGTGCCAGCAGTCCCCGGCGGACAGGGGGTTCCTACGAGCAGTACTTC
CASSPRRTGGSYEQYF
>.|TRBV6-5|TRBJ1-2|TRBD1
TGTGCCAGCAGGACAGGGAACTATGGCTACACCTTC
CASRTGNYGYTF
>.|TRBV19|TRBJ2-7|TRBD2
TGTGCCAGGCCGGGACTAGCAGGATACGAGCAGTACTTC
CARPGLAGYEQYF
>.|TRBV9|TRBJ2-3|.
TGTGCCAGCAGCCCGGGGTTTGGCACAGATACGCAGTATTTT
CASSPGFGTDTQYF
>.|TRBV10-2|TRBJ2-1|TRBD2
TGCGCCAGTGCTAAAAGGACTAGTTACAATGAGCAGTTCTTC
CASAKRTSYNEQFF
>.|TRBV28|TRBJ1-1|.
TGTGCCAGCAGTCCCCCACAGGGAATGAACACTGAAGCTTTCTTT
CASSPPQGMNTEAFF
>.|TRBV2|TRBJ2-3|TRBD2
TGTGCCAGCAGTGTTACTAGCGGGAGGGCCGAAGATACGCAGTATTTT
CASSVTSGRAEDTQYF
>.|TRBV19|TRBJ1-5|TRBD1
TGTGCCAGTAGACCACTGACAGGGTGGGGGCCTTATAGCAATCAGCCCCAGCATTTT
CASRPLTGWGPYSNQPQHF
>.|TRBV18|TRBJ2-3|.
TGTGCCAGCTCACCACGTTCAGGGGAGTATACGCAGTATTTT
CASSPRSGEYTQYF
>once|TRBV27|TRBJ2-7|.
TGTGCCAGCAACTCCCTCCAGGGGTCTCCCTACGAGCAGTACTTC
CASNSLQGSPYEQYF
>once|TRBV27|TRBJ2-5|TRBD2
TGTGCCAGCAGTTGCCAGCGGGGCAGGTACCAAGAGACCCAGTACTTC
CASSCQRGRYQETQYF
>.|TRBV27|TRBJ2-2|TRBD1
TGTGCCAGCCGTTGGGGGACAGGGGACACCGGGGAGCTGTTTTTT
CASRWGTGDTGELFF
>.|TRBV7-8|TRBJ2-7|.
TGTGCCAGCAGCTTAGGTGCGGGGGCGGGGGAGCAGTACTTC
CASSLGAGAGEQYF
>.|TRBV5-4|TRBJ2-1|TRBD2
TGTGCCAGCAGCCCCGGGGTAGCGGGAAGCTTCTACAATGAGCAGTTCTTC
CASSPGVAGSFYNEQFF
>.|TRBV27|TRBJ2-5|.
TGTGCCAGCAGTTCTCTGACTAGTTGGGGGCAAGAGACCCAGTACTTC
CASSSLTSWGQETQYF
>.|TRBV6-6|TRBJ1-5|.
TGTGCCAGCAGTGCCGGACAGTACCATCAGCCCCAGCATTTT
CASSAGQYHQPQHF
>.|TRBV11-1|TRBJ1-1|.
TGTGCCAGCACCCCAGACAGGATGAACACTGAAGCTTTCTTT
CASTPDRMNTEAFF
>.|TRBV9|TRBJ2-5|.
TGTGCCAGCAGCGCCGCCCTAGGGGCGGGGATCCAAGAGACCCAGTACTTC
CASSAALGAGIQETQYF
>once|TRBV19|TRBJ2-1|TRBD1
TGTGCCAGTAGTATGTCGGACAGGGGGCCAGAGCTAGCGGGTGTATCCTACAATGAGCAGTTCTTC
CASSMSDRGPELAGVSYNEQFF
>.|TRBV5-4|TRBJ2-3|TRBD2
TGTGCCAGCAGCTTTCGACTAGCGGGAGGCAGAGATACGCAGTATTTT
CASSFRLAGGRDTQYF
>.|TRBV15|TRBJ2-7|TRBD2
TGTGCCACCAGCACCTGGGAACTAGCGGGAGCCGAGCAGTACTTC
CATSTWELAGAEQYF
>.|TRBV29-1|TRBJ1-2|TRBD1
TGCAGCGTTGGTGACAGGAACCGAGGGGGCGGCTACACCTTC
CSVGDRNRGGGYTF
>.|TRBV6-5|TRBJ2-4|TRBD2
TGTGCCAGCAGTCGCCTAGCGGGAGGGGGAAACATTCAGTACTTC
CASSRLAGGGNIQYF
>.|TRBV28|TRBJ2-3|TRBD2
TGTGCCAGCAGTTTGACTAGCGGGAGACGTCGAACAGATACGCAGTATTTT
CASSLTSGRRRTDTQYF
>.|TRBV27|TRBJ2-7|TRBD1
TGTGCCAGCAGTTTATCGGGGGACAGGGGTTCCTACGAGCAGTACTTC
CASSLSGDRGSYEQYF
>.|TRBV28|TRBJ2-7|.
TGTGCCAGCAGTTCGTCTGGCCGCTACGAGCAGTACTTC
CASSSSGRYEQYF
>.|TRBV14|TRBJ2-2|TRBD2
TGTGCCAGCAGCTCCCATTCCGGGACTAGCGAATACACCGGGGAGCTGTTTTTT
CASSSHSGTSEYTGELFF
>.|TRBV12-5|TRBJ2-1|TRBD2
TGTGCTAGTGGTCGGACTAGCGGGAGGTGGGGATCCTACAATGAGCAGTTCTTC
CASGRTSGRWGSYNEQFF
>.|TRBV25-1|TRBJ1-1|TRBD1
TGTGCCAGCAGTGAATATAGGGGCGGGACAGTGAACACTGAAGCTTTCTTT
CASSEYRGGTVNTEAFF
>.|TRBV11-2|TRBJ2-3|.
TGTGCCAGCAGCTTAAACACAAGCACAGATACGCAGTATTTT
CASSLNTSTDTQYF
>once|TRBV16|TRBJ2-7|TRBD1
TGTGCCAGCAGCCGTCCGGGTCCCAAGGGGGCCAGACTTAGGTACGAGCAGTACTTC
CASSRPGPKGARLRYEQYF
>.|TRBV4-2|TRBJ2-4|.
TGTGCCAGCAGCCAACATTCTCTAGCGCCCAAACTAGCCAAAAACATTCAGTACTTC
CASSQHSLAPKLAKNIQYF
>.|TRBV19|TRBJ2-7|.
TGTGCCAGTAGTATAGCTGCCTCCGGTTGGTCCTACGAGCAGTACTTC
CASSIAASGWSYEQYF
>.|TRBV5-1|TRBJ2-1|.
TGCGCCAGCAGCTTGTACGGGGTCCTCCATGAGCAGTTCTTC
CASSLYGVLHEQFF
>.|TRBV2|TRBJ2-7|.
TGTGCCAGCACCCAGCGGGCGCACTCCTACGAGCAGTACTTC
CASTQRAHSYEQYF
>.|TRBV13|TRBJ2-2|.
TGTGCCAGCAGCTTAGGACTACTCAACACCGGGGAGCTGTTTTTT
CASSLGLLNTGELFF
>.|TRBV15|TRBJ2-2|TRBD2
TGTGCCACCAGCCGAGAAGGTGGCGGGAGTAGGACCGGGGAGCTGTTTTTT
CATSREGGGSRTGELFF
>.|TRBV10-2|TRBJ2-1|TRBD2
TGCGCCAGCAGGAGCCCTCCCCTAGCGGACTCCTACAATGAGCAGTTCTTC
CASRSPPLADSYNEQFF